These 27 T cell receptor beta chains share one sample of origin, sequenced in a study of Ad26.COV2.S vaccination and SARS-CoV-2 variants (dated by TCRdb to the early 2020s). The sample's treatment or condition, from its label and the paper: around 19 received Ad26.COV2.S at low or high dose, single or two shots; 5 received placebo; per-sample allocation not given. For vaccine and placebo recipients, repertoires were sequenced using samples collected on day 63 after the first injection. The method was the immunoSEQ multiplex PCR assay. TCRdb holds this immuneACCESS table with in-frame rearrangements only. Some clones are missing; in checked studies, unresolved V genes explain under half, and the rest has no known cause. This sample gives roughly 330,000 clones in total; 90% of them show up just once. The ten top clones hold approximately 5.8% of the sample. The sample in question was peripheral blood, obtained in a trial of Ad26.COV2.S vaccine versus placebo. The receptors come from a person aged 18-65 years who received the Ad26.COV2.S COVID-19 vaccine or a placebo.

The chain carries TRBV3-1 (or the pseudogene TRBV3-2) and TRBJ1-3; no definite D call. Germline V gene lookup returns CDR1 LGHDT and CDR2 YNNKEL (reference sequence). The V gene lost 1 base and the J gene lost 8 bases, with 6 bases spanning the gap. This CDR3 spans 12 amino acids. In nucleotides, the CDR3 is TGTGCCAGCAGCCAAGTGGGGTACACCATATATTTT. Residues: CASSQVGYTIYF.

The J gene is TRBJ2-1, the V gene TRBV2, with 11 bases identical to TRBD1. Germline values: CDR1 SNHLY, CDR2 FYNNEI. Trimming cost V 7 bases and J 2 bases; bases outside gene matches: 4. This CDR3 has 15 amino acids. CDR3 residues: CASTGTGGAYNEQFF. In nucleotides, the CDR3 is TGTGCCAGCACCGGGACAGGGGGTGCCTACAATGAGCAGTTCTTC.

The V call is TRBV7-2, the J call TRBJ2-1, with 11 bases fitting TRBD2. Unmatched junction bases numbered 16, after V lost 5 bases and J lost 7 bases. CDR3 length: 18 amino acids. Per germline, CDR1 SGHTA and CDR2 FQGNSA. The CDR3 DNA sequence: TGTGCCAGCAGCGCGAGTAAGACTAGCGGGGCACTAGGGAATGAGCAGTTCTTC. As protein: CASSASKTSGALGNEQFF.

The chain uses TRBV7-9 and TRBJ2-3; D remains ambiguous. Between the trimmed V and J ends, which lost 5 bases and 6 bases, there was a span of 9 bases. Germline V gene data show CDR1 as SEHNR and CDR2 as FQNEAQ (reference sequence). This CDR3 has 12 amino acids. CDR3 region: CASSPSEDTQYF. The CDR3, as DNA: TGTGCCAGCAGCCCGAGTGAGGATACGCAGTATTTT.

This clone was observed a handful of times. V is TRBV12-3 or TRBV12-4 and J is TRBJ1-5, with no clear D. The CDR3 contains 13 residues. V was clipped by 5 bases and J by 9 bases, with 14 bases between them. The CDR3 DNA sequence: TGTGCCAGCAGTCCGACCCACGGGAGGCCCCAGCATTTT. Protein sequence: CASSPTHGRPQHF.

The chain links TRBV6-2 or TRBV6-3 to TRBJ1-1; 7 positions agree with TRBD1. With V trimmed by 5 bases and J by 8 bases, 11 bases remained unmatched. CDR3 size: 14 residues. Germline CDR1 is MNHEY and CDR2 is SVGEGT. CDR3 nucleotide sequence: TGTGCCAGCAGTGATCTCCGGGACAGCCAAGAAGCTTTCTTT. This codes for CASSDLRDSQEAFF.

The V and J genes are TRBV7-9 and TRBJ1-6; 8 bases fit TRBD1. The CDR3 covers 15 residues. Germline V gene data show CDR1 as SEHNR and CDR2 as FQNEAQ (reference sequence). V lost 3 bases and J lost 7; bases outside the gene matches: 5. Here the CDR3 reads CASSFRGQGNSPLHF. Here the CDR3 DNA reads TGTGCCAGCAGCTTCCGAGGACAGGGAAATTCACCCCTCCACTTT. Filled out from reference TRBV7-9 and TRBJ1-6, the complete variable domain reads DTGVSQNPRHKITKRGQNVTFRCDPISEHNRLYWYRQTLGQGPEFLTYFQNEAQLEKSRLLSDRFSAERPKGSFSTLEIQRTEQGDSAMYLCASSFRGQGNSPLHFGNGTRLTVT.

The gene calls are TRBV3-1 (or the pseudogene TRBV3-2) and TRBJ1-1; no firm D call. Germline values: CDR1 LGHDT, CDR2 YNNKEL (reference sequence). This CDR3 comprises 14 residues. V lost 2 bases and J lost 2, with 9 bases in between. The CDR3 region has the DNA TGTGCCAGCAGCCAACAAGGTCATAACACTGAAGCTTTCTTT. Translating it yields CASSQQGHNTEAFF.

The chain carries TRBV4-1 and TRBJ2-5; the match to TRBD2 covers 7 bases. The V segment lost 3 bases and the J segment 2 bases; nucleotides outside the gene matches: 12. The CDR3 is 17 amino acids. Germline assignment: CDR1 MGHRA and CDR2 YSYEKL. CDR3 in amino acids: CASSQRFWAGEQETQYF. CDR3 coding DNA: TGCGCCAGCAGCCAGAGGTTTTGGGCGGGGGAACAAGAGACCCAGTACTTC.

The rearrangement links TRBV9 to TRBJ1-2; D remains ambiguous. Germline values: CDR1 SGDLS, CDR2 YYNGEE. V was clipped by 0 bases and J by 4 bases, with 7 bases between them. This CDR3 is 13 amino acids long. CDR3: CASSVGNSYGYTF. CDR3 coding DNA: TGTGCCAGCAGCGTAGGGAACAGCTATGGCTACACCTTC.

In its sample, this clone was seen once. The chain has TRBV5-4 and TRBJ2-7, with no clear D. The V gene's germline CDR1 is SGHNT and CDR2 YYREEE (reference sequence). The CDR3 is made up of 13 amino acids. Deletions cut 5 bases from V and 2 bases from J, with 11 bases between. The CDR3 loop reads CASSPDGTYEQYF. Here the CDR3 DNA reads TGTGCCAGCAGTCCGGACGGAACCTACGAGCAGTACTTC.

The chain links TRBV6-2 or TRBV6-3 to TRBJ2-7; D is possibly TRBD1 (6 bases). The CDR3 extends over 13 amino acids. CDR1 and CDR2 from the germline V gene are MNHEY and SVGEGT. V was pared by 5 bases and J by 2 bases, with 10 bases between. The CDR3 DNA follows: TGTGCCAGCAGTGACAGGCCCACCTACGAGCAGTACTTC. Translation: CASSDRPTYEQYF.

This chain connects TRBV5-4 to TRBJ1-2, with TRBD1 matching 9 bases. With 4 bases clipped from V and 2 bases from J, the junction kept 9 bases outside the gene matches. The CDR3 totals 16 residues. In germline, CDR1 is SGHNT, CDR2 YYREEE (reference sequence). The CDR3: CASSDRNRGLNYGYTF. The CDR3 DNA is TGTGCCAGCAGCGATAGAAACAGGGGGCTAAACTATGGCTACACCTTC.

The J gene is TRBJ2-5, the V gene TRBV7-2, with 9 positions matching TRBD1. The J segment lost 5 bases and the V segment lost 5 bases, leaving 6 bases of the junction unmatched. CDR1 is SGHTA and CDR2 is FQGNSA in the germline V gene. The CDR3 has 14 residues. The CDR3 here is CASSPWTGAETQYF. CDR3 sequence (DNA): TGTGCCAGCAGCCCCTGGACAGGGGCGGAGACCCAGTACTTC.

The chain couples TRBV6-2 or TRBV6-3 to TRBJ1-1; no firm D call. Trimming took 6 bases from V and 1 from J, leaving 27 bases between them. In germline, CDR1 is MNHEY, CDR2 SVGEGT. The CDR3 has 19 residues. CDR3 sequence (DNA): TGTGCCAGCAGCAAAGTAACATCGAAGGGCAGCAACAAGAACACTGAAGCTTTCTTT. It codes for CASSKVTSKGSNKNTEAFF.

This sequence joins TRBV28 and TRBJ1-5, with D maybe TRBD1 (5 bases). The CDR3 is 15 amino acids. Germline lookup yields CDR1 MDHEN and CDR2 SYDVKM. Trimming pared 7 bases from V and 5 bases from J, leaving 18 bases between. Here the CDR3 reads CASIGGGARHQPQHF. In nucleotides, the CDR3 is TGTGCCAGCATCGGTGGAGGGGCGCGCCATCAGCCCCAGCATTTT.

This clone has only one observation. The genes are TRBV9 and TRBJ2-1; D might be TRBD1 or TRBD2, each matching 5 bases. The CDR3 has 15 amino acids. Per the germline V gene, CDR1 is SGDLS and CDR2 is YYNGEE. V lost 4 bases to trimming and J lost 4 bases, with 15 bases between them. The CDR3 nucleotides are TGTGCCAGCAGCCCGAACGGGGACCTTTACAATGAGCAGTTCTTC. Its translation is CASSPNGDLYNEQFF.

The rearrangement uses TRBV27 and TRBJ1-5; D may be TRBD1 (5 bases). The V end was cut by 4 bases, the J end by 11 bases, with 12 bases between. The germline gives CDR1 MNHEY, CDR2 SMNVEV (reference sequence). The length of the CDR3 is 12 residues. CDR3 sequence (DNA): TGTGCCAGCAGTTCCCCCCTAGGGGCCCAGCATTTT. Its translation: CASSSPLGAQHF.

The CDR3 loop reads CASSLDSGGFAPTGELFF. In DNA form, the CDR3 reads TGCGCCAGCAGCTTGGATAGCGGGGGTTTCGCCCCCACCGGGGAGCTGTTTTTT. The chain employs TRBV5-1 and TRBJ2-2; 9 bases are a match to TRBD2. Per the germline V gene, CDR1 is SGHRS and CDR2 is YFSETQ. This CDR3 contains 18 residues. The V gene end was trimmed by 0 bases and the J gene end by 4 bases; junction bases not matched to a gene: 10.

The chain uses TRBV9 and TRBJ2-2; tentatively, D is TRBD2 (5 bases). V dropped 3 bases and J dropped 4 bases, with 16 bases sitting between them. CDR1 and CDR2 (germline): SGDLS, YYNGEE. The CDR3 runs to 16 residues. CDR3 loop: CASSAPGRSGTGELFF. DNA of the CDR3: TGTGCCAGCAGCGCCCCTGGCAGGAGCGGCACCGGGGAGCTGTTTTTT.

There are a few counts of this clone. This sequence joins TRBV11-3 and TRBJ1-5, with 7 bases that match TRBD1. CDR3 length: 17 amino acids. Germline-derived CDR1 and CDR2 are SGHNT and YENEEA. The J segment lost 7 bases and the V segment lost 5 bases, leaving 17 bases of the junction unmatched. For the CDR3, the DNA is TGTGCCAGCAGCCAAGGGAGACAGGGCAGGGGCGGGCAGCCCCAGCATTTT. Translated, it gives CASSQGRQGRGGQPQHF.

V usage is TRBV27 and J usage is TRBJ1-5, with TRBD1 as a possible D gene (5 bases). The CDR3 extends over 15 amino acids. The V gene lost 4 bases and the J gene lost 3 bases, with 13 bases spanning the gap. CDR1 is MNHEY, CDR2 SMNVEV, per germline (reference sequence). As DNA, the CDR3 is TGTGCCAGCAGTTCCCTTACAGGATCCAATCAGCCCCAGCATTTT. This codes for CASSSLTGSNQPQHF.

This chain uses TRBV7-2 with TRBJ2-1; D unresolved. Trimming shortened V by 1 base and J by 6 bases, and 10 bases separated the two germline ends. This CDR3 comprises 14 residues. Germline loops: CDR1 SGHTA, CDR2 FQGNSA. The DNA of the CDR3 is TGTGCCAGCAGCTTAGGACTCGGATCCAATGAGCAGTTCTTC. Residues: CASSLGLGSNEQFF.

This chain connects TRBV10-3 to TRBJ1-1; D is possibly TRBD1 (6 bases). The CDR3 covers 15 residues. The V gene lost 3 bases and the J gene lost 1 base, with 12 bases spanning the gap. Germline CDR1 and CDR2: ENHRY and SYGVKD. The CDR3 DNA follows: TGTGCCATCAGTGACCCGGGACACCCGAACACTGAAGCTTTCTTT. Translated, it gives CAISDPGHPNTEAFF.

V is TRBV5-6 and J is TRBJ2-5; D gene ambiguous. CDR1 and CDR2 (germline): SGHDT, YYEEEE. Trimming took 4 bases from V and 5 from J, leaving 6 bases between them. The length of the CDR3 is 11 residues. The CDR3 reads CASSHGETQYF. The CDR3, as DNA: TGTGCCAGCAGCCACGGGGAGACCCAGTACTTC. The variable domain in full, with the rest retrieved from reference TRBV5-6 and TRBJ2-5, is DAGVTQSPTHLIKTRGQQVTLRCSPKSGHDTVSWYQQALGQGPQFIFQYYEEEERQRGNFPDRFSGHQFPNYSSELNVNALLLGDSALYLCASSHGETQYFGPGTRLLVL.

The rearrangement joins TRBV6-5 to TRBJ2-3; 8 nucleotides align to TRBD2. The length of the CDR3 is 14 residues. J gave up 3 bases and V 8 bases, and 7 bases lay outside the gene matches. Germline V gene sequence: CDR1 MNHEY, CDR2 SVGAGI. The CDR3 bases are TGTGCCAGCTCGGCAGCGGGAGCGACAGATACGCAGTATTTT. It encodes CASSAAGATDTQYF.

The rearrangement joins TRBV28 to TRBJ1-1; possibly TRBD1 for D (6 bases). V lost 6 bases, J lost 0 bases, and 17 bases lay in between. Germline lookup yields CDR1 MDHEN and CDR2 SYDVKM. The CDR3 totals 16 residues. CDR3 DNA sequence: TGTGCCAGCAGAATCACAGGGAAATCCCTGAACACTGAAGCTTTCTTT. Translation gives CASRITGKSLNTEAFF.